These T cell receptor beta chains were read from a single sample in a study of T-cell memory formation after mild COVID-19. TCRdb reanalysed the 5' RACE reads using MiXCR and keeps one entry per CDR3 protein. The data hold about 440,000 distinct CDR3 sequences, with roughly 20% observed a single time. The material sequenced was PBMCs or a T cell subset sorted from them (not recorded which). The receptors were sampled from an adult woman who had mild COVID-19 (a few samples of this study predate the infection). Cell type and time point are not known. CDR3s include the opening cysteine and the closing phenylalanine or tryptophan. D genes are given only for firm matches. Some rows mark clone size as missing; the rest say once, few, many or name a class of expanded clone.

>TRBD2|TRBJ2-3|-|18|TRBV7-3
CASSLRGLAGSSTDTQYF
TGTGCCAGCAGCCTCCGGGGACTAGCGGGCTCTAGCACAGATACGCAGTATTTT
>-|TRBJ1-1|-|15|TRBV12-3/TRBV12-4
CASSLRGTENTEAFF
TGTGCCAGCAGTTTACGTGGGACTGAGAACACTGAAGCTTTCTTT
>-|TRBJ2-1|-|12|TRBV28
CVSGEDRGEQFF
TGTGTGTCCGGCGAGGACCGCGGTGAGCAGTTCTTC
>-|TRBJ1-1|-|13|TRBV25-1
CASSAPDGTEAFF
TGTGCCAGCAGTGCTCCCGACGGAACTGAAGCTTTCTTT
>-|TRBJ2-7|many|12|TRBV25-1
CASSGRTGEQYF
TGTGCCAGCAGTGGCCGAACAGGGGAGCAGTACTTC
>-|TRBJ2-7|few|13|TRBV9
CASSGGKGYEQYF
TGTGCCAGCAGCGGGGGAAAGGGGTACGAGCAGTACTTC
>TRBD1|TRBJ2-5|-|15|TRBV7-9
CASSLGDRYQETQYF
TGTGCCAGCAGCTTAGGGGACAGATATCAAGAGACCCAGTACTTC
>TRBD1|TRBJ2-1|-|15|TRBV29-1
CSVEVRTGLYNEQFF
TGCAGCGTTGAGGTCCGGACAGGGTTGTACAATGAGCAGTTCTTC
>-|TRBJ1-2|-|14|TRBV5-1
CASSLGTADYGYTF
TGCGCCAGCAGCTTGGGGACCGCCGACTATGGCTACACCTTC
>-|TRBJ2-1|few|13|TRBV12-5
CASGLEPETEQFF
TGTGCTAGTGGTTTGGAACCGGAGACAGAGCAGTTCTTC
>-|TRBJ2-7|few|12|TRBV20-1
CSASREFGEQYF
TGCAGTGCCAGTCGGGAGTTTGGCGAGCAGTACTTC
>-|TRBJ2-3|many|13|TRBV6-5
CASSYSSTDTQYF
TGTGCCAGCAGTTACTCGAGCACAGATACGCAGTATTTT
>TRBD1|TRBJ2-7|few|20|TRBV7-9
CASSKRTLLHQGQGKGEQYF
TGTGCCAGCAGCAAAAGAACTCTTTTGCACCAAGGACAGGGGAAAGGCGAGCAGTACTTC
>TRBD2|TRBJ2-1|few|15|TRBV15
CATSSVLAVYNEQFF
TGTGCCACCAGCAGTGTTCTAGCGGTCTACAATGAGCAGTTCTTC
>TRBD1|TRBJ2-1|many|14|TRBV6-6
CASRVGTGGNEQFF
TGTGCCAGCAGGGTCGGGACAGGGGGCAATGAGCAGTTCTTC
>-|TRBJ2-3|-|12|TRBV30
CAWSAGWDTQYF
TGTGCCTGGAGTGCAGGGTGGGATACGCAGTATTTT
>-|TRBJ2-4|few|18|TRBV29-1
CSVVEGVNPYIAKNIQYF
TGCAGCGTTGTCGAGGGGGTAAACCCCTACATAGCCAAAAACATTCAGTACTTC
>-|TRBJ1-1|-|13|TRBV30
CAWSVLGNTEAFF
TGTGCCTGGAGTGTATTGGGGAACACTGAAGCTTTCTTT
>TRBD2|TRBJ2-1|few|18|TRBV12-3/TRBV12-4
CASSLAPGLGALVDEQFF
TGTGCCAGCAGTTTAGCGCCAGGACTAGGCGCTTTGGTTGATGAGCAGTTCTTC
>-|TRBJ1-6|few|16|TRBV4-1
CASSQSVGANNSPLHF
TGCGCCAGCAGCCAATCAGTGGGGGCGAATAATTCACCCCTCCACTTT
>-|TRBJ2-2|-|14|TRBV15
CATSRDGGAGELFF
TGTGCCACCAGCAGAGATGGTGGGGCCGGGGAGCTGTTTTTT
>-|TRBJ2-5|few|13|TRBV12-3/TRBV12-4
CASRNRGDETQYF
TGTGCCAGCAGAAACCGGGGCGACGAGACCCAGTACTTC
>-|TRBJ2-4|few|16|TRBV7-2
CASSFYPGTGKSIQYF
TGTGCCAGCAGCTTTTATCCCGGGACCGGCAAATCCATTCAGTACTTC
>-|TRBJ1-3|few|14|TRBV12-3/TRBV12-4
CASSGWDSGNTIYF
TGTGCCAGCAGCGGGTGGGACTCTGGAAACACCATATATTTT
>TRBD2|TRBJ2-3|-|15|TRBV20-1
CSARVAGFSTDTQYF
TGCAGTGCTAGAGTAGCGGGATTTAGCACAGATACGCAGTATTTT
>-|TRBJ2-5|-|14|TRBV12-1
CASSLNWVWETQYF
TGTGCCAGCAGCTTGAACTGGGTTTGGGAGACCCAGTACTTC
>TRBD2|TRBJ2-5|-|15|TRBV28
CASRDPRGARETQYF
TGTGCCAGCAGAGATCCGCGGGGGGCTAGGGAGACCCAGTACTTC
>TRBD1|TRBJ2-7|-|19|TRBV4-3
CASSQDEVSSGTGRYEQYF
TGCGCCAGCAGCCAAGATGAAGTATCCTCCGGGACAGGTCGCTACGAGCAGTACTTC
>TRBD2|TRBJ2-7|few|17|TRBV2
CASSDLITSGSWYEQYF
TGTGCCAGCAGTGACCTCATAACTAGCGGGAGTTGGTACGAGCAGTACTTC
>-|TRBJ1-1|few|14|TRBV5-5
CASSLSIGSTEAFF
TGTGCCAGCAGCTTGTCCATAGGATCCACTGAAGCTTTCTTT
>-|TRBJ2-1|-|14|TRBV30
CAWTPRGPHNEQFF
TGTGCCTGGACCCCTCGGGGGCCACACAATGAGCAGTTCTTC
>-|TRBJ2-7|few|13|TRBV25-1
CASSESRGHEQYF
TGTGCCAGCAGTGAAAGTAGGGGTCACGAGCAGTACTTC
>-|TRBJ2-1|-|14|TRBV20-1
CSARETGTYNEQFF
TGCAGTGCGAGAGAGACCGGGACTTATAATGAGCAGTTCTTC
>TRBD2|TRBJ2-3|-|17|TRBV7-6
CASSPKSSGYPTDTQYF
TGTGCCAGCAGCCCCAAGTCTAGCGGGTACCCCACAGATACGCAGTATTTT
>-|TRBJ2-3|few|15|TRBV12-3/TRBV12-4
CASSRLRRGTDTQYF
TGTGCCAGCAGTAGATTGCGGAGGGGGACAGATACGCAGTATTTT
>-|TRBJ2-7|few|15|TRBV6-6
CASSPTGSGGYEQYF
TGTGCCAGCAGCCCCACCGGTAGCGGAGGGTACGAGCAGTACTTC
>-|TRBJ1-1|few|11|TRBV5-5
CASRTGTEAFF
TGTGCCAGTAGGACGGGGACTGAAGCTTTCTTT
>TRBD2|TRBJ2-7|few|16|TRBV9
CASSVGTSGRKSEQYF
TGTGCCAGCAGCGTCGGGACTAGCGGGAGGAAGTCCGAGCAGTACTTC
>-|TRBJ1-1|-|13|TRBV20-1
CSASDGMNTEAFF
TGCAGTGCCTCAGATGGCATGAACACTGAAGCTTTCTTT
>-|TRBJ2-6|-|16|TRBV24-1
CATSAAGTDGANVLTF
TGTGCCACCAGTGCTGCGGGGACAGATGGGGCCAACGTCCTGACTTTC
>TRBD2|TRBJ2-1|-|14|TRBV6-2/TRBV6-3
CASSYSGGYNEQFF
TGTGCCAGCAGTTATAGCGGGGGGTACAATGAGCAGTTCTTC
>TRBD2|TRBJ2-5|-|13|TRBV5-1
CASSRGGHETQYF
TGCGCCAGCAGCCGGGGGGGCCACGAGACCCAGTACTTC
>-|TRBJ2-3|-|17|TRBV4-1
CASLPGTAGAHTDTQYF
TGCGCCAGCCTGCCTGGGACAGCGGGGGCCCACACAGATACGCAGTATTTT
>TRBD2|TRBJ2-1|-|14|TRBV25-1
CASSPWTSRDEQFF
TGTGCCAGCAGTCCGTGGACTAGCAGGGATGAGCAGTTCTTC
>-|TRBJ1-2|-|17|TRBV7-2
CASSLVLWGGRNYGYTF
TGTGCCAGCAGCTTAGTCCTGTGGGGGGGCCGTAACTATGGCTACACCTTC
>TRBD1|TRBJ2-7|once|14|TRBV30
CAWSVGGQAREQYF
TGTGCCTGGAGTGTTGGGGGACAGGCCCGCGAGCAGTACTTC
>TRBD1|TRBJ2-1|many|13|TRBV10-3
CASQGEGYNEQFF
TGTGCCTCCCAGGGGGAAGGATACAATGAGCAGTTCTTC
>-|TRBJ2-1|few|14|TRBV6-2/TRBV6-3
CASSYSGRSNEQFF
TGTGCCAGCAGTTACTCGGGCAGGAGCAATGAGCAGTTCTTC
>-|TRBJ2-3|-|14|TRBV7-9
CASSMTGGGDTQYF
TGTGCCAGCAGCATGACGGGGGGCGGGGATACGCAGTATTTT
>TRBD2|TRBJ2-5|few|15|TRBV7-2
CASSFSAGLKETQYF
TGTGCCAGCAGCTTTTCGGCGGGACTAAAAGAGACCCAGTACTTC